The present T cell receptor beta chain was sequenced within a study of blood T cell repertoires in COVID-19. Germline assignment: CDR1 SGHRS and CDR2 YFSETQ. The V and J ends lost 6 bases and 0 bases respectively, with 9 bases between them. This CDR3 has 14 amino acids. Original handling: Scientists estimated how many nucleated cells there were by amplifying reference gene primers. TCRdb keeps only in-frame clones here, not all; method: immunoSEQ multiplex PCR. That table supplies the V and J calls and clone size; D and trimming were determined from the DNA. The sample comprises some 170,000 clones, roughly 87% of which are singletons, and 3.9% rests with the top ten.

The specimen was peripheral blood. The sequence was obtained from a woman in her fifties or sixties who had recovered from COVID-19. V usage is TRBV5-1 and J usage is TRBJ1-4; no clear D. CDR3 sequence: CASTPDTTNEKLFF. CDR3 DNA sequence: TGCGCCAGCACCCCCGACACAACTAATGAAAAACTGTTTTTT.